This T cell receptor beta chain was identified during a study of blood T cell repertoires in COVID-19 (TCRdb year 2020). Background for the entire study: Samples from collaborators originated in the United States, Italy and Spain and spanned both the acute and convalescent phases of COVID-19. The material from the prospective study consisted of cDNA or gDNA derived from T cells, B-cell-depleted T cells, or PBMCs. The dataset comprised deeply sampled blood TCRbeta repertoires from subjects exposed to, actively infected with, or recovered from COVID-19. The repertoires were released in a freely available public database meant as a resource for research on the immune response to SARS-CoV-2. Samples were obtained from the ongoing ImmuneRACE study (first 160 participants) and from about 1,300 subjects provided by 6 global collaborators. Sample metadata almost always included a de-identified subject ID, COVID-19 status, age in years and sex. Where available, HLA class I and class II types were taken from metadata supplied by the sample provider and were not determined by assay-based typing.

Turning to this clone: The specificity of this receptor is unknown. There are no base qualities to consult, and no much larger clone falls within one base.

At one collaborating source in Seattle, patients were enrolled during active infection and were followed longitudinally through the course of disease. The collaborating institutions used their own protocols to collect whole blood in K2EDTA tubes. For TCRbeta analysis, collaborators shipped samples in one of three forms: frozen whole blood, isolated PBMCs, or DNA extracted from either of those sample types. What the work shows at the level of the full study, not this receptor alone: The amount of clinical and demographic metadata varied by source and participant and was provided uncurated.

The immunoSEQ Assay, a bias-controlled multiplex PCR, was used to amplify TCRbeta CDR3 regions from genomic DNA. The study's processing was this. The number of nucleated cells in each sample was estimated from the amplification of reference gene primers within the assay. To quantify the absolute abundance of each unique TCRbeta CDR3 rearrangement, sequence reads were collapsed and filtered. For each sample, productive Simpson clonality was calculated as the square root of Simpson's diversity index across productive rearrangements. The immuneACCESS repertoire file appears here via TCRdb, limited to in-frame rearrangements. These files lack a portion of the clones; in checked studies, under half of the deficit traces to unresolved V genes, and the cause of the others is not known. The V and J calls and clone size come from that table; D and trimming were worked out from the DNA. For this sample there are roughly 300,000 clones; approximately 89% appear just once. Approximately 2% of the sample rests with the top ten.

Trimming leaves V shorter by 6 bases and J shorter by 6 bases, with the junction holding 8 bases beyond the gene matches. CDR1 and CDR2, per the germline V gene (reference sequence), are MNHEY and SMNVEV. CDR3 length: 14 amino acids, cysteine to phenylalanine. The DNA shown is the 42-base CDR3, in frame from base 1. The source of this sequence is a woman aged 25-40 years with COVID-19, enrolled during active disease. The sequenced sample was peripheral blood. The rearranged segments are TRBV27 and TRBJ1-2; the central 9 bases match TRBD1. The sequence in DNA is TGTGCCAGCAGCCTCGGACAGGGGAGGGATGGCTACACCTTC. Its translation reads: CASSLGQGRDGYTF.